Listed below are T cell receptor beta chains from one sample, sequenced in a study of blood T cell repertoires in COVID-19. The table came from immunoSEQ multiplex PCR; TCRdb's copy has only in-frame clones and leaves some out. The data hold approximately 300,000 clones, with approximately 82% observed a single time. Specimen: peripheral blood. The source is a woman aged 45-60 years with acute or convalescent COVID-19. CDR3s include the opening cysteine and the closing phenylalanine or tryptophan. D genes are given only for firm matches. Not every row has a clone size; where given, it reads once, few, many or a size class.

clone size: .; V gene: TRBV5-1; D gene: .; J gene: TRBJ1-3; CDR3 DNA: TGCGCCAGCAGCTTTGATCTGGGTAACGGGGACACCATATATTTT; CDR3 protein: CASSFDLGNGDTIYF
clone size: .; V gene: TRBV6-5; D gene: TRBD1; J gene: TRBJ2-7; CDR3 DNA: TGTGCCAGCAGTCCCTCGGGACAGACCTACGAGCAGTACTTC; CDR3 protein: CASSPSGQTYEQYF
clone size: .; V gene: TRBV6-1; D gene: TRBD1; J gene: TRBJ2-3; CDR3 DNA: TGTGCCAGCAGTGAAGTTTTGGGACAGCCCACAGATACGCAGTATTTT; CDR3 protein: CASSEVLGQPTDTQYF
clone size: .; V gene: TRBV6-6; D gene: TRBD1; J gene: TRBJ1-2; CDR3 DNA: TGTGCCAGCAGTTACTCGGGTGAGACAGGGGATGGCTACACCTTC; CDR3 protein: CASSYSGETGDGYTF
clone size: .; V gene: TRBV11-1; D gene: TRBD1; J gene: TRBJ2-1; CDR3 DNA: TGTGCCAGCAGCTTAATGGGACAGGGGGCGAATGAGCAGTTCTTC; CDR3 protein: CASSLMGQGANEQFF
clone size: .; V gene: TRBV18; D gene: .; J gene: TRBJ1-5; CDR3 DNA: TGTGCCAGCTCGACAGGCAGTGTTAATCAGCCCCAGCATTTT; CDR3 protein: CASSTGSVNQPQHF
clone size: .; V gene: TRBV30; D gene: .; J gene: TRBJ2-2; CDR3 DNA: TGTGCCTGGAGTGTACCCGGGGCCGGGGAGCTGTTTTTT; CDR3 protein: CAWSVPGAGELFF
clone size: few; V gene: TRBV11-3; D gene: TRBD1; J gene: TRBJ2-2; CDR3 DNA: TGTGCCAGCAGCCCCACCACCGGACAGGGCTTCACCGGGGAGCTGTTTTTT; CDR3 protein: CASSPTTGQGFTGELFF
clone size: .; V gene: TRBV9; D gene: .; J gene: TRBJ2-7; CDR3 DNA: TGTGCCAGCAGCGTAAATCCTCTCCTCTACGAGCAGTACTTC; CDR3 protein: CASSVNPLLYEQYF
clone size: .; V gene: TRBV3-1/TRBV3-2; D gene: .; J gene: TRBJ1-6; CDR3 DNA: TGTGCCAGCAGCCAAGGGGGGCGTTCACCCCTCCACTTT; CDR3 protein: CASSQGGRSPLHF
clone size: .; V gene: TRBV18; D gene: TRBD1; J gene: TRBJ1-1; CDR3 DNA: TGTGCCAGCTCAGGACAGGGGGACAGCACTGAAGCTTTCTTT; CDR3 protein: CASSGQGDSTEAFF
clone size: .; V gene: TRBV6-5; D gene: TRBD1; J gene: TRBJ2-1; CDR3 DNA: TGTGCCAGCAGGATGACAGGGGGCCCGTACAATGAGCAGTTCTTC; CDR3 protein: CASRMTGGPYNEQFF
clone size: .; V gene: TRBV7-9; D gene: TRBD1; J gene: TRBJ2-3; CDR3 DNA: TGTGCCAGCAGCCCTGGACCCGGACAGGGGTCAGATACGCAGTATTTT; CDR3 protein: CASSPGPGQGSDTQYF
clone size: .; V gene: TRBV12-3/TRBV12-4; D gene: .; J gene: TRBJ1-1; CDR3 DNA: TGTGCCAGCAGTATGATACAGGGAATGGAAGCTTTCTTT; CDR3 protein: CASSMIQGMEAFF
clone size: .; V gene: TRBV7-8; D gene: TRBD1; J gene: TRBJ2-5; CDR3 DNA: TGTGCCAGCAGCTTAGTCCCGGGACAGCAAGAGACCCAGTACTTC; CDR3 protein: CASSLVPGQQETQYF
clone size: .; V gene: TRBV2; D gene: .; J gene: TRBJ1-2; CDR3 DNA: TGTGCCAGCAGTGGGTGGCAGGGGATTGATTCCTTC; CDR3 protein: CASSGWQGIDSF
clone size: .; V gene: TRBV7-9; D gene: TRBD1; J gene: TRBJ2-1; CDR3 DNA: TGTGCCAGCAGCCTCGGGACAGGTCTTTCCCTACGGAATGAGCAGTTCTTC; CDR3 protein: CASSLGTGLSLRNEQFF
clone size: .; V gene: TRBV19; D gene: .; J gene: TRBJ2-7; CDR3 DNA: TGTGCCAGTTCCCCCGTAGCCCTACGGGAGCAGTACTTC; CDR3 protein: CASSPVALREQYF
clone size: .; V gene: TRBV7-8; D gene: .; J gene: TRBJ1-5; CDR3 DNA: TGTGCCAGCGGGGGCGTCGAAAGGGTGCCCCAGCATTTT; CDR3 protein: CASGGVERVPQHF
clone size: .; V gene: TRBV5-1; D gene: TRBD2; J gene: TRBJ2-3; CDR3 DNA: TGCGCCAGCAGCTTGGGGACTAGCGGGGAATCGCAAGATACGCAGTATTTT; CDR3 protein: CASSLGTSGESQDTQYF
clone size: few; V gene: TRBV30; D gene: TRBD1; J gene: TRBJ1-2; CDR3 DNA: TGTGCCTGGATAAACAGGGGAAATGGCTACACCTTC; CDR3 protein: CAWINRGNGYTF
clone size: few; V gene: TRBV19; D gene: .; J gene: TRBJ2-4; CDR3 DNA: TGTGCCAGTAGTTTCCCAGGGGGAGGCAAAAACATTCAGTACTTC; CDR3 protein: CASSFPGGGKNIQYF
clone size: .; V gene: TRBV6-5; D gene: .; J gene: TRBJ1-5; CDR3 DNA: TGTGCCAGCAGCCCGGCGGGTAGCAATCAGCCCCAGCATTTT; CDR3 protein: CASSPAGSNQPQHF
clone size: .; V gene: TRBV5-1; D gene: TRBD1; J gene: TRBJ1-1; CDR3 DNA: TGCGCCAGCAGCTGGGACAGGGGAAGGGACACTGAAGCTTTCTTT; CDR3 protein: CASSWDRGRDTEAFF
clone size: .; V gene: TRBV10-3; D gene: TRBD2; J gene: TRBJ2-6; CDR3 DNA: TGTGCCATCAGTGAGTTGAGAGGCGGGAGCCGCTCTGGGGCCAACGTCCTGACTTTC; CDR3 protein: CAISELRGGSRSGANVLTF
clone size: once; V gene: TRBV18; D gene: .; J gene: TRBJ1-1; CDR3 DNA: TGTGCCAGCTCACCGCAGGGGTTGAACACTGAAGCTTTCTTT; CDR3 protein: CASSPQGLNTEAFF
clone size: .; V gene: TRBV5-6; D gene: TRBD2; J gene: TRBJ2-7; CDR3 DNA: TGTGCCAGCAGCCCGGGCGGGGGGCGGAACGAGCAGTACTTC; CDR3 protein: CASSPGGGRNEQYF
clone size: few; V gene: TRBV21-1; D gene: .; J gene: TRBJ1-6; CDR3 DNA: TGTGCCAGCAGCAAAGCGCGGACAAACTCCTATAATTCACCCCTCCACTTT; CDR3 protein: CASSKARTNSYNSPLHF
clone size: .; V gene: TRBV2; D gene: .; J gene: TRBJ1-5; CDR3 DNA: TGTGCCAGCAGTGCTGACACCCAGAATCAGCCCCAGCATTTT; CDR3 protein: CASSADTQNQPQHF
clone size: .; V gene: TRBV7-9; D gene: .; J gene: TRBJ1-1; CDR3 DNA: TGTGCCAGCAGCCTAAAGACGGAGGGAACTGAAGCTTTCTTT; CDR3 protein: CASSLKTEGTEAFF
clone size: .; V gene: TRBV7-8; D gene: .; J gene: TRBJ1-6; CDR3 DNA: TGTGCCAGCAGCTTAGCGGGGCAGAGTTCACCCCTCCACTTT; CDR3 protein: CASSLAGQSSPLHF
clone size: .; V gene: TRBV7-8; D gene: TRBD1; J gene: TRBJ1-4; CDR3 DNA: TGTGCCAGCAGCTCGACAGGGTTAGGTGCAACTAATGAAAAACTGTTTTTT; CDR3 protein: CASSSTGLGATNEKLFF
clone size: .; V gene: TRBV14; D gene: .; J gene: TRBJ2-1; CDR3 DNA: TGTGCCAGCAGCCAAGATCTAGCAGGTGAGCAGTTCTTC; CDR3 protein: CASSQDLAGEQFF
clone size: .; V gene: TRBV9; D gene: TRBD2; J gene: TRBJ2-2; CDR3 DNA: TGTGCCAGCAAAAAGGGACTAGCGGGAAACACCGGGGAGCTGTTTTTT; CDR3 protein: CASKKGLAGNTGELFF
clone size: .; V gene: TRBV24-1; D gene: TRBD2; J gene: TRBJ2-1; CDR3 DNA: TGTGCCACCAGTGATTTCGCTGCGGGGGAGTACAATGAGCAGTTCTTC; CDR3 protein: CATSDFAAGEYNEQFF
clone size: .; V gene: TRBV7-3; D gene: TRBD1; J gene: TRBJ2-2; CDR3 DNA: TGTGCCAGCAGCTTACAGGGGGCGGACACCGGGGAGCTGTTTTTT; CDR3 protein: CASSLQGADTGELFF
clone size: few; V gene: TRBV5-4; D gene: .; J gene: TRBJ1-2; CDR3 DNA: TGTGCCAGCAGCTTACAAAATAACTATGGCTACACCTTC; CDR3 protein: CASSLQNNYGYTF
clone size: once; V gene: TRBV9; D gene: .; J gene: TRBJ2-2; CDR3 DNA: TGTGCCAGCAGCGTAGCTCGGGGACAGAACACCGGGGAGCTGTTTTTT; CDR3 protein: CASSVARGQNTGELFF
clone size: .; V gene: TRBV7-2; D gene: .; J gene: TRBJ1-1; CDR3 DNA: TGTGCCAGCAGCTTAGCCGTGGGCAGCACTGAAGCTTTCTTT; CDR3 protein: CASSLAVGSTEAFF
clone size: .; V gene: TRBV10-3; D gene: .; J gene: TRBJ1-3; CDR3 DNA: TGTGCCATCAGTGGGGGGCGAGACACCATATATTTT; CDR3 protein: CAISGGRDTIYF
clone size: .; V gene: TRBV5-1; D gene: TRBD2; J gene: TRBJ2-7; CDR3 DNA: TGCGCCAGCAGAGGAGTAGCGGGAGCCTACGAGCAGTACTTC; CDR3 protein: CASRGVAGAYEQYF
clone size: .; V gene: TRBV6-5; D gene: TRBD1; J gene: TRBJ1-1; CDR3 DNA: TGTGCCAGCAGTATGGGACAGGGGAACACTGAAGCTTTCTTT; CDR3 protein: CASSMGQGNTEAFF
clone size: .; V gene: TRBV5-1; D gene: .; J gene: TRBJ1-2; CDR3 DNA: TGCGCCAGCAGCTCTGCACAAACAGACGTCTATGGCTACACCTTC; CDR3 protein: CASSSAQTDVYGYTF
clone size: .; V gene: TRBV11-3; D gene: .; J gene: TRBJ1-1; CDR3 DNA: TGTGCCAGCAGCTTAGGAGGGGGAAGCACTGAAGCTTTCTTT; CDR3 protein: CASSLGGGSTEAFF
clone size: .; V gene: TRBV18; D gene: .; J gene: TRBJ1-1; CDR3 DNA: TGTGCCAGCTCATCGGACACTGAAGCTTTCTTT; CDR3 protein: CASSSDTEAFF
clone size: few; V gene: TRBV5-4; D gene: .; J gene: TRBJ1-3; CDR3 DNA: TGTGCCAGCAGCCCGGGGGGGTTTGAAAACACCATATATTTT; CDR3 protein: CASSPGGFENTIYF
clone size: once; V gene: TRBV10-3; D gene: .; J gene: TRBJ1-1; CDR3 DNA: TGTGCCATCAACCCCCAGCCTCCAGGAGCTTTCTTT; CDR3 protein: CAINPQPPGAFF
clone size: .; V gene: TRBV5-6; D gene: .; J gene: TRBJ1-2; CDR3 DNA: TGTGCCAGCAGCTGGGAGATCCGGGCCTTTAACTATGGCTACACCTTC; CDR3 protein: CASSWEIRAFNYGYTF
clone size: .; V gene: TRBV4-2; D gene: TRBD2; J gene: TRBJ2-1; CDR3 DNA: TGTGCCAGCAGCCAAACAGTGGTAGCGGGAGTCGGAAATGAGCAGTTCTTC; CDR3 protein: CASSQTVVAGVGNEQFF
clone size: few; V gene: TRBV7-2; D gene: TRBD2; J gene: TRBJ2-4; CDR3 DNA: TGTGCCAGCAGCCTAGGACCCGGGAGGGACATTCAGTACTTC; CDR3 protein: CASSLGPGRDIQYF
clone size: few; V gene: TRBV5-1; D gene: TRBD2; J gene: TRBJ2-7; CDR3 DNA: TGCGCCAGCAGCTCGCCTAGCGGGAGGAACGAGCAGTACTTC; CDR3 protein: CASSSPSGRNEQYF
clone size: .; V gene: TRBV11-2; D gene: .; J gene: TRBJ1-2; CDR3 DNA: TGTGCCAGCAGCTTATCTTCAGGGGCGCGCGGTGACTATGGCTACACCTTC; CDR3 protein: CASSLSSGARGDYGYTF
clone size: .; V gene: TRBV10-3; D gene: .; J gene: TRBJ1-2; CDR3 DNA: TGTGCCACCTCCGGGACTGAGGCTGTTAGAGGCTACACCTTC; CDR3 protein: CATSGTEAVRGYTF
clone size: .; V gene: TRBV24-1; D gene: TRBD2; J gene: TRBJ2-3; CDR3 DNA: TGTGCCACCAGTGACTCGCCTATAGGTAGCGGGAGATCAGATACGCAGTATTTT; CDR3 protein: CATSDSPIGSGRSDTQYF
clone size: .; V gene: TRBV6-5; D gene: TRBD1; J gene: TRBJ1-4; CDR3 DNA: TGTGCCAGCAGTTACGGACAGGGATCGAGGAAACTGTTTTTT; CDR3 protein: CASSYGQGSRKLFF
clone size: .; V gene: TRBV7-3; D gene: .; J gene: TRBJ2-1; CDR3 DNA: TGTGCCAGCAGCGCGACTGAAAATTCCTACAATGAGCAGTTCTTC; CDR3 protein: CASSATENSYNEQFF
clone size: .; V gene: TRBV19; D gene: TRBD1; J gene: TRBJ1-1; CDR3 DNA: TGTGCCAGTGGGACCGGGACAGAGAACACTGAAGCTTTCTTT; CDR3 protein: CASGTGTENTEAFF